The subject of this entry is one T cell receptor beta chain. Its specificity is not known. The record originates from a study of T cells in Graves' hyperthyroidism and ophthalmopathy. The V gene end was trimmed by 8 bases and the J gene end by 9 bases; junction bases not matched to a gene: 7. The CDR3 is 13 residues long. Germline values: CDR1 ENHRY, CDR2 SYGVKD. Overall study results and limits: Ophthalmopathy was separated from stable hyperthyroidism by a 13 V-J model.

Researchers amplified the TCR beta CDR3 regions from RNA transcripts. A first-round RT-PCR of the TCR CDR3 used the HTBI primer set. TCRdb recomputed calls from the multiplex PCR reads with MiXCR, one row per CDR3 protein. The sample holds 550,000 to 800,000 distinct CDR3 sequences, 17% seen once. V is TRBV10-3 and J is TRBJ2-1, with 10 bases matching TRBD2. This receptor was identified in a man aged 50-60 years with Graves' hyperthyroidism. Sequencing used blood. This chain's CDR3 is CAIRAGGPGEQFF. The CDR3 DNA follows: TGTGCCATCCGAGCGGGAGGGCCCGGTGAGCAGTTCTTC.